The 22 T cell receptor beta chains presented below share a single source sample, sequenced in a study of siplizumab effects on memory and regulatory T cells. Only in-frame clones appear in the TCRdb table, and some are missing; sequencing was by immunoSEQ multiplex PCR. The data show 50,000 or so clones, roughly 84% seen once. The sequenced sample was naive CD8+ T cells sorted from blood. These receptors were collected from a human donor in good health.

The chain recombines TRBV5-1 with TRBJ2-1, with D hard to call. Trimming stripped 3 bases from V and 8 bases from J, with 9 bases between. Looked up from germline, CDR1 is SGHRS and CDR2 is YFSETQ. This CDR3 is built from 12 residues. The CDR3 DNA is TGCGCCAGCAGCTCCCCCATCGATGAGCAGTTCTTC. Amino acids: CASSSPIDEQFF.

The sample holds a few counts of this clone. This chain connects TRBV7-2 to TRBJ1-5, with D hard to call. Trimming pared 0 bases from V and 4 bases from J, leaving 7 bases between. Germline V gene data show CDR1 as SGHTA and CDR2 as FQGNSA. The CDR3 extends over 14 amino acids. The CDR3 bases are TGTGCCAGCAGCTTAGCCCCAGGTAATCAGCCCCAGCATTTT. It codes for CASSLAPGNQPQHF.

Details on this clone: This CDR3 is also generated by other DNA sequences in the sample. The rearrangement uses TRBV27 and TRBJ1-5; the D gene is possibly TRBD1 (6 bases). V was pared by 5 bases and J by 7 bases, with 18 bases between. The CDR3 has 15 amino acids. From germline, CDR1 is MNHEY and CDR2 SMNVEV (reference sequence). CDR3 amino acids: CASSPGGGGGQPQHF. The CDR3 DNA reads as TGTGCCAGCAGTCCCGGGGGGGGCGGCGGGCAGCCCCAGCATTTT.

The chain links TRBV19 to TRBJ1-2; D ambiguous. CDR1 is LNHDA, CDR2 SQIVND, per germline (reference sequence). The length of the CDR3 is 13 residues. V lost 8 bases and J 0 bases, leaving 10 bases between the germline ends. CDR3 in DNA: TGTGCCAGTTCCTTCCATCCTAACTATGGCTACACCTTC. Translating it yields CASSFHPNYGYTF. The variable domain in full, completed from reference TRBV19 and TRBJ1-2, reads DGGITQSPKYLFRKEGQNVTLSCEQNLNHDAMYWYRQDPGQGLRLIYYSQIVNDFQKGDIAEGYSVSREKKESFPLTVTSAQKNPTAFYLCASSFHPNYGYTFGSGTRLTVV.

The chain joins TRBV6-1 to TRBJ1-5, with D unresolved. Per germline, CDR1 MNHNS and CDR2 SASEGT. This CDR3 is built from 15 residues. V shed 6 bases and J shed 1 base, with 13 bases lying between them. The CDR3 is CASSSYGGSNQPQHF. In nucleotides, the CDR3 is TGTGCCAGCAGCTCCTACGGCGGCAGCAATCAGCCCCAGCATTTT.

The chain links TRBV12-2 to TRBJ1-1. TRBV12-2 is marked as a pseudogene. This CDR3 spans 16 amino acids. The CDR3 coding sequence is TGTGCAAGTCGCTTGATGAGAGGAGGGGAAAGCACTGAAGCTTTCTTT. It translates to CASRLMRGGESTEAFF.

In DNA form, the CDR3 reads TGTGCCAGCAGCTTGGGTGGCAGGGCAGGAGATACGCAGTATTTT. Its translation: CASSLGGRAGDTQYF. The genes are TRBV5-6 and TRBJ2-3, with a possible D match to TRBD1 (5 bases). Trimming left V 0 bases short and J 5 bases short, with 13 bases between. The CDR3 has 15 residues. CDR1 and CDR2 from the germline V gene are SGHDT and YYEEEE.

This clone was recorded once. J is TRBJ2-3 and V is TRBV27; the D call may be TRBD1 or TRBD2 (6 bases each). The germline V and J ends were trimmed by 5 bases and 5 bases, with 8 bases remaining between them. From germline, CDR1 is MNHEY and CDR2 SMNVEV (reference sequence). The CDR3 loop spans 12 amino acids. CDR3 region: CASSGGGDTQYF. The CDR3 region has the DNA TGTGCCAGCAGTGGAGGGGGAGATACGCAGTATTTT.

The chain carries TRBV27 and TRBJ2-7; D is possibly TRBD1 (5 bases). The CDR3 contains 13 residues. Germline-derived CDR1 and CDR2 are MNHEY and SMNVEV (reference sequence). V lost 0 bases, J lost 7 bases, and 10 bases lay in between. CDR3 residues: CASSLSGRWEQYF. The CDR3 DNA sequence: TGTGCCAGCAGTTTATCGGGGCGGTGGGAGCAGTACTTC.

CDR3 sequence (DNA): TGTGCCTCTAGGGGAGGGACATTGGATACGCAGTATTTT. It yields the protein CASRGGTLDTQYF. The chain has TRBV2 and TRBJ2-3; perhaps TRBD2 as D (7 bases). The germline CDR1 and CDR2 sequences are SNHLY and FYNNEI. Trimming left V 11 bases short and J 6 bases short, with 18 bases between. This CDR3 region has 13 residues.

This sequence joins TRBV10-3 and TRBJ2-7; possibly TRBD1 for D (7 bases). Trimming pared 7 bases from V and 2 bases from J, leaving 18 bases between. CDR1 is ENHRY and CDR2 is SYGVKD in the germline V gene. The CDR3 contains 15 residues. DNA for the CDR3: TGTGCCATCACTACTAGGGGGGACAGAACCTACGAGCAGTACTTC. This codes for CAITTRGDRTYEQYF.

V gene TRBV2 combines with J gene TRBJ2-7; tentatively, D is TRBD1 or TRBD2 (5 bases each). The V gene's germline CDR1 is SNHLY and CDR2 FYNNEI. V lost 5 bases and J lost 5, with 7 bases in between. This CDR3 contains 11 residues. The CDR3 loop is CASSRDDEQYF. DNA of the CDR3: TGTGCCAGCAGTCGGGACGACGAGCAGTACTTC.

The chain carries TRBV6-1 and TRBJ1-1; TRBD1 matches at 10 bases. Trimming removed 5 bases from V and 10 bases from J; junction bases left unmatched: 7. The CDR3 extends over 13 amino acids. The V gene's germline CDR1 is MNHNS and CDR2 SASEGT. As DNA, the CDR3 is TGTGCCAGCAGTTCGGGACAGGGGAGCGGAGCTTTCTTT. This gives the protein CASSSGQGSGAFF.

The V and J genes are TRBV4-1 and TRBJ2-7; D possibly corresponds to TRBD2 (5 bases). Trimming stripped 0 bases from V and 0 bases from J, with 12 bases between. CDR3 length equals 16 residues. The germline V gene encodes CDR1 MGHRA and CDR2 YSYEKL. CDR3 amino acids: CASSQDGTGSSYEQYF. The CDR3 coding sequence is TGCGCCAGCAGCCAAGATGGAACGGGGAGCTCCTACGAGCAGTACTTC.

This chain uses TRBV7-8 with TRBJ2-5; D is possibly TRBD1 or TRBD2 (6 bases each). This CDR3 spans 16 amino acids. CDR1 and CDR2 (germline): SGHVS, FQNEAQ. The germline V and J ends were trimmed by 2 bases and 1 base, with 14 bases remaining between them. CDR3 nucleotide sequence: TGTGCCAGCAGCTTAATAGGGGGGCTGGCCCAAGAGACCCAGTACTTC. Encoded protein: CASSLIGGLAQETQYF. The whole variable domain, remainder taken from reference TRBV7-8 and TRBJ2-5, is GAGVSQSPRYKVAKRGQDVALRCDPISGHVSLFWYQQALGQGPEFLTYFQNEAQLDKSGLPSDRFFAERPEGSVSTLKIQRTQQEDSAVYLCASSLIGGLAQETQYFGPGTRLLVL.

V and J are TRBV19 and TRBJ2-1; D may be TRBD1 (6 bases). From germline, CDR1 is LNHDA and CDR2 SQIVND (reference sequence). The ends were cut back, 1 base at V and 7 bases at J, with 14 bases in the middle. CDR3 length: 15 residues. The CDR3 DNA follows: TGTGCCAGTAGTATAGCCCCGGGCAGGGGAAATGAGCAGTTCTTC. Its translation: CASSIAPGRGNEQFF.

The CDR3 spells CATSREGGLERVAQYF. The CDR3 nucleotides are TGTGCCACCAGCAGAGAGGGAGGACTAGAGAGGGTGGCGCAGTATTTT. The chain is built from TRBV15 and TRBJ2-3, with TRBD2 identical over 7 bases. Germline trimming cut 0 bases from V and 10 bases from J; bases unmatched to any gene: 13. CDR1 and CDR2 (germline): LNHNV, YYDKDF (reference sequence). CDR3 length equals 16 residues. Together with reference TRBV15 and TRBJ2-3, the CDR3 gives the full variable domain: DAMVIQNPRYQVTQFGKPVTLSCSQTLNHNVMYWYQQKSSQAPKLLFHYYDKDFNNEADTPDNFQSRRPNTSFCFLDIRSPGLGDTAMYLCATSREGGLERVAQYFGPGTRLTVL.

J is TRBJ1-5 and V is TRBV27, with D perhaps TRBD1 (5 bases). V lost 6 bases and J 0 bases, leaving 9 bases between the germline ends. Germline V gene data show CDR1 as MNHEY and CDR2 as SMNVEV (reference sequence). The CDR3 is 14 residues long. The CDR3 sequence: CASSQGRSNQPQHF. The CDR3 DNA reads TGTGCCAGCAGCCAGGGTCGTAGCAATCAGCCCCAGCATTTT.

V and J are TRBV27 and TRBJ1-5; D might be TRBD1 (5 bases). V dropped 3 bases and J dropped 6 bases, with 6 bases sitting between them. CDR3 length: 12 residues. Looked up from germline, CDR1 is MNHEY and CDR2 is SMNVEV (reference sequence). CDR3 nucleotide sequence: TGTGCCAGCAGTTTTCAGGGTCAGCCCCAGCATTTT. Translating it yields CASSFQGQPQHF.

CDR3 loop: CASSSGTFATEAFF. CDR3 coding DNA: TGTGCCAGCAGTTCAGGGACATTCGCCACTGAAGCTTTCTTT. V usage is TRBV27 and J usage is TRBJ1-1, with TRBD1 as a possible D gene (6 bases). Germline V gene data show CDR1 as MNHEY and CDR2 as SMNVEV (reference sequence). Trimming pared 4 bases from V and 4 bases from J, leaving 13 bases between. The CDR3 consists of 14 residues.

The chain links TRBV13 to TRBJ2-1; 13 nucleotides agree with TRBD2. Germline assignment: CDR1 PRHDT and CDR2 FYEKMQ (reference sequence). V shed 8 bases and J 0 bases; nucleotides not matched to a gene: 7. The CDR3 loop spans 17 amino acids. CDR3 protein: CASQEGLAGSSYNEQFF. CDR3 nucleotides: TGTGCCAGCCAGGAGGGACTAGCGGGAAGCTCCTACAATGAGCAGTTCTTC.

The gene calls are TRBV7-9 and TRBJ2-1, with 8 bases identical to TRBD2. This CDR3 has 13 residues. The J segment lost 4 bases and the V segment lost 6 bases, leaving 2 bases of the junction unmatched. Per the germline V gene, CDR1 is SEHNR and CDR2 is FQNEAQ (reference sequence). This CDR3 reads CASRSGGYNEQFF. CDR3 DNA: TGTGCCAGCAGGAGCGGGGGATACAATGAGCAGTTCTTC.